This TCR beta chain is from a study of cytomegalovirus exposure and HLA in healthy donors. Regarding the study as a whole: Another analysis was done later, and it associated approximately 17,000 TCR beta sequences with HLA alleles at 0.05 false discovery rate. Cytomegalovirus status, reportedly, was diagnosed with high specificity and sensitivity by the classifier. TCR association rates varied by HLA locus in a later analysis, with DRB1 highest and HLA-C lowest.

Worth noting for this clone: Its antigen is currently unknown.

CDR1 is MGHDK, CDR2 SYGVNS, per germline. V lost 0 bases and J lost 7; bases outside the gene matches: 3. The CDR3 sequence is 14 residues long. A multiplex PCR was run with 60 Vbeta primers and 13 Jbeta primers. This table comes from immunoSEQ multiplex PCR, and its TCRdb copy is limited to in-frame clones, with some not included. The table shows 100,000 to 120,000 clones, with approximately 69% occurring only once. Sequenced material: PBMCs. The receptor was derived from a young man in good health and CMV-seronegative. The rearrangement links TRBV25-1 to TRBJ2-1; TRBD2 matches 7 bases. The CDR3 is CASSEYGTTNEQFF. As DNA, the CDR3 is TGTGCCAGCAGTGAATACGGGACTACAAATGAGCAGTTCTTC.